This passage covers 8 T cell receptor beta chains from one sample sequenced in a study of blood T cells in healthy people across ages. The use of a sample-barcoded 5' primer and a J-beta primer mix characterized a second PCR of roughly 7 to 11 cycles. TCRdb re-called the 5' RACE reads through MiXCR, storing one row per CDR3 protein. The sample holds about 640,000 distinct CDR3 sequences; 45% to 65% are singletons and the top ten take more than 35%. The source material was blood. These receptor sequences come from a man aged 60 to 75 in good health.

In DNA form, the CDR3 reads TGTGCCAGCAGCCAAGGCAGGTTGAACACTGAAGCTTTCTTT. Translated, it gives CASSQGRLNTEAFF. This chain connects TRBV4-2 to TRBJ1-1, with D unresolved. V lost 1 base and J lost 0, with 6 bases in between. This CDR3 region has 14 residues. Germline lookup yields CDR1 LGHNA and CDR2 YNFKEQ.

The chain uses TRBV24-1 and TRBJ2-1; 15 bases are a match to TRBD2. CDR1 and CDR2 from the germline V gene are KGHDR and SFDVKD. With 4 bases clipped from V and 11 bases from J, the junction kept 5 bases outside the gene matches. The CDR3 is made up of 15 amino acids. This CDR3 reads CATSEGTSGGLKQFF. CDR3 sequence (DNA): TGTGCCACCAGTGAGGGGACTAGCGGGGGGCTCAAGCAGTTCTTC.

The gene calls are TRBV29-1 and TRBJ2-2; 8 positions agree with TRBD2. V lost 1 base to trimming and J lost 2 bases; unmatched junction nucleotides: 9. The germline V gene has CDR1 SQVTM and CDR2 ANQGSEA. The CDR3 contains 17 residues. Here the CDR3 reads CSVEVGLAGPNTGELFF. In DNA, the CDR3 is TGCAGCGTTGAAGTAGGGTTAGCGGGGCCAAACACCGGGGAGCTGTTTTTT.

The chain recombines TRBV5-1 with TRBJ2-5, with D tentatively TRBD1 (6 bases). The CDR3 is made up of 14 amino acids. V was pared by 6 bases and J by 2 bases, with 14 bases between. The V gene's germline CDR1 is SGHRS and CDR2 YFSETQ. This CDR3 is CASKAGTQQETQYF. In DNA, the CDR3 is TGCGCCAGCAAAGCCGGGACACAACAAGAGACCCAGTACTTC.

The chain joins TRBV20-1 to TRBJ2-7; the D is unclear. The J call may be faulty, since TRBJ2-5 better matches the DNA end. This CDR3 is 11 amino acids long. Per the germline V gene, CDR1 is DFQATT and CDR2 is SNEGSKA (reference sequence). The DNA for the CDR3 is TGCAGTGCTAGTTTCCCCCCGACCCAGTACTTC. Residues: CSASFPPTQYF.

This clonotype was observed a handful of times. This chain uses TRBV20-1 with TRBJ2-3; 15 bases are shared with TRBD2. The V gene end was trimmed by 2 bases and the J gene end by 5 bases; junction bases not matched to a gene: 11. The CDR3 is 18 amino acids. Germline CDR1 DFQATT, CDR2 SNEGSKA (reference sequence). The CDR3 DNA reads TGCAGTGCTAGATTTCTGACCGGGACTAGCGGGGGGATAGATACGCAGTATTTT. It specifies CSARFLTGTSGGIDTQYF.

This chain links TRBV28 with TRBJ2-1; 11 positions agree with TRBD2. CDR1 is MDHEN and CDR2 is SYDVKM in the germline V gene. The CDR3 spans 16 residues. V was clipped by 4 bases and J by 7 bases; unmatched bases: 9. CDR3 protein: CASSSPRGLAVNEQFF. The DNA for the CDR3 is TGTGCCAGCAGTTCCCCCAGGGGACTAGCGGTAAATGAGCAGTTCTTC.

Notes on this clonotype: Germline and junction disagree at one end, which may indicate a read error. The V and J genes are TRBV15 and TRBJ2-5, with 7 nucleotides matching TRBD1. The CDR3 has 15 amino acids. Germline CDR1 reads LNHNV; CDR2 reads YYDKDF (reference sequence). This chain's CDR3 is CATGRIGTAQETQYF. CDR3 bases: TGTGCCACCGGCAGAATAGGGACAGCACAAGAGACCCAGTACTTC. Looking up the rest from reference TRBV15 and TRBJ2-5 gives the full variable domain: DAMVIQNPRYQVTQFGKPVTLSCSQTLNHNVMYWYQQKSSQAPKLLFHYYDKDFNNEADTPDNFQSRRPNTSFCFLDIRSPGLGDTAMYLCATGRIGTAQETQYFGPGTRLLVL.